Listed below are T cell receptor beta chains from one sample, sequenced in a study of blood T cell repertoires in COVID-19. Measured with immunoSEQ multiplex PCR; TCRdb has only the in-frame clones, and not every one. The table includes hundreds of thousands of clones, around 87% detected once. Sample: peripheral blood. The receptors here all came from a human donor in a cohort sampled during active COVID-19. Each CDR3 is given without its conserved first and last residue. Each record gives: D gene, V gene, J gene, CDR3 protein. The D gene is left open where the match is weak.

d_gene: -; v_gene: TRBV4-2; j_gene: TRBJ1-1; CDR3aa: ASSQEIGVENTEAF
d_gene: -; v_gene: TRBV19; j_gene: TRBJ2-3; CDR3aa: ASSMESLSTDTQY
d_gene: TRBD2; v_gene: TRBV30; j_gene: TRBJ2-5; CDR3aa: AWSEGLAGETQY
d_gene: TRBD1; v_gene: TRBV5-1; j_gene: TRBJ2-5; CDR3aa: ASSLGQGEGETQY
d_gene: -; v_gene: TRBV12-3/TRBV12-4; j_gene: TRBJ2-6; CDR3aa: ASSYSGANVLT
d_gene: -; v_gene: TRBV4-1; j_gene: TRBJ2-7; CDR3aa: ASSQAIGYEQY
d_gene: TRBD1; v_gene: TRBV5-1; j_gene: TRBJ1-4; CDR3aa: ASSTGQGREKLF
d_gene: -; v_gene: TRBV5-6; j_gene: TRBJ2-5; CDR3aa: ASSLRIPGLQETQY
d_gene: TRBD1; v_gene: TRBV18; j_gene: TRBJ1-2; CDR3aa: ASSPLRPDRARYYGYT
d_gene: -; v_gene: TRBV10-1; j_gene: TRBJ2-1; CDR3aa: ASSEIRDYQGNEQF
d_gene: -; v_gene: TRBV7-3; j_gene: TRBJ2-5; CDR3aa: ASSLNGPQLGGTQY
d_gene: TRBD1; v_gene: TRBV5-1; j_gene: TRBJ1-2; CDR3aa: ASSWGQGNYGYT
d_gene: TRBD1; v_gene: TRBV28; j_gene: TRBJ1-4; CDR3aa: ASSWDREDEKLF
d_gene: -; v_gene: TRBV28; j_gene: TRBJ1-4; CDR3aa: ASSFNRVNEKLF
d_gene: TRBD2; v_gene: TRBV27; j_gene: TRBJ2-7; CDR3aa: ASSSRGASGRGYEQY